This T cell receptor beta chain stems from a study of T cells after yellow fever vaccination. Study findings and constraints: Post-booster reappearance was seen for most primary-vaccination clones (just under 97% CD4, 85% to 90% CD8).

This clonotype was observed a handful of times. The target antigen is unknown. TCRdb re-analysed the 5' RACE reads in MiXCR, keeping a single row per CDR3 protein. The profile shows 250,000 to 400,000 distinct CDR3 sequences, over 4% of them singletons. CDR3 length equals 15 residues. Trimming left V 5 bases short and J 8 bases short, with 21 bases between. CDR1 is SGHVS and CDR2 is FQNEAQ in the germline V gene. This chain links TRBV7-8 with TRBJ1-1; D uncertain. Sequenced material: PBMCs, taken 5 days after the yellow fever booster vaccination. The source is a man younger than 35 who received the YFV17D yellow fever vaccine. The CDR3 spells CASSPESFREREAFF. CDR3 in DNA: TGTGCCAGCAGCCCAGAGTCGTTTAGGGAAAGGGAAGCTTTCTTT.